The entry below gives a single T cell receptor beta chain sequence along with its context. This clonotype was detected a few times. Its cognate antigen has yet to be identified. No clone much larger than this one lies a single base away; base qualities are absent. CDR1 and CDR2, per the germline V gene, are MNHEY and SVGEGT. The junction shows trimming of 7 bases on V and 1 base on J, and the gene matches do not reach 7 bases of it. Including cysteine and phenylalanine, the CDR3 has 14 amino acids. The CDR3 DNA has 42 bases and is translated from base 1. This record belongs to a study of response to subunit inactivated influenza vaccine listed by TCRdb under 2018. About the full investigation: To follow how T cells responded to a trivalent subunit inactivated influenza vaccine, the researchers relied on deep quantitative profiling of the T cell receptor repertoire.

Points the paper makes about the study in general: The authors suggested that each seasonal influenza vaccination may recruit only a limited number of new T cells.

Libraries came from RT-PCR. The instrument was an Illumina HiSeq 2500. Starting from the raw public reads, TCRdb applied fastp trimming at Q25, assembled clones with MiXCR and retained in-frame beta chains. Each entry is one CDR3 protein sequence, shown with its most common DNA and genes. The sample data list roughly 710,000 distinct CDR3 sequences, and 14% of these were observed just once. The ten largest make up less than 9% of the sample. Source: PBMCs from blood, taken about 14 days before vaccination. This TCR was recovered from a man in his fifties or sixties who received an inactivated influenza vaccine. Donor details come from another sample of the same person, matched by shared clones. The rearrangement combines TRBV6-2 or TRBV6-3 with TRBJ2-7; 7 junctional bases match TRBD2. The CDR3 has the sequence CASNTPAGSYEQYF. The bases are TGTGCCAGCAATACTCCAGCGGGGTCCTACGAGCAGTACTTC.